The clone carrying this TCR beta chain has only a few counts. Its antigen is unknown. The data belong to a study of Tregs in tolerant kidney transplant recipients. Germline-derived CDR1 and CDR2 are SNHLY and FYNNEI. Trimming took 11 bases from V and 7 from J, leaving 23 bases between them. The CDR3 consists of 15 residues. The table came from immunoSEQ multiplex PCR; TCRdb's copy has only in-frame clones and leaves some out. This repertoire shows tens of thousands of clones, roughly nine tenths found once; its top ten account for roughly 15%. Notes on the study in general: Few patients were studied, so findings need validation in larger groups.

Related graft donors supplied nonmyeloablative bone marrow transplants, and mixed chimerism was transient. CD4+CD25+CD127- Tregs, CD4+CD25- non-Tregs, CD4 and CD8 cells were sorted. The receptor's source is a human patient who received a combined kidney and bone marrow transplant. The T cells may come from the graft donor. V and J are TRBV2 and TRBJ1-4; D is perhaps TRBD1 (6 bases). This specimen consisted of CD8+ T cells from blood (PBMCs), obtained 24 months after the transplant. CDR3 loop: CASGDRGSKGEKLFF. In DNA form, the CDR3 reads TGTGCCTCAGGTGATAGGGGGTCCAAGGGTGAAAAACTGTTTTTT.